Listed below are T cell receptor beta chains from one sample, sequenced in a study of T cell changes during pregnancy in multiple sclerosis. Sequencing used immunoSEQ multiplex PCR; TCRdb keeps in-frame clones, though not all of them. The sample holds tens of thousands of clones, roughly nine tenths seen once. Specimen: CD4+ T cells from peripheral blood mononuclear cells, collected in the second trimester of pregnancy. These receptors were taken from a female donor with multiple sclerosis, enrolled in a pregnancy study. Both conserved end residues are part of each CDR3. Each record gives: CDR3 protein, CDR3 DNA, V gene, D gene, clone size, J gene. D genes are given only for firm matches. For some rows the clone size is stated as once, few or many, or as a class when expanded; others skip it.

CDR3aa: CASTLIGTDTQYF; CDR3nt: TGTGCCAGCACCTTAATCGGGACAGATACGCAGTATTTT; v_gene: TRBV5-6; d_gene: -; abundance: -; j_gene: TRBJ2-3
CDR3aa: CASRIATGRTGELFF; CDR3nt: TGTGCCAGTAGGATTGCGACAGGTCGCACCGGGGAGCTGTTTTTT; v_gene: TRBV19; d_gene: -; abundance: -; j_gene: TRBJ2-2
CDR3aa: CASSDLGYEQFF; CDR3nt: TGTGCCAGCAGTGACCTAGGCTATGAGCAGTTCTTC; v_gene: TRBV2; d_gene: -; abundance: -; j_gene: TRBJ2-1
CDR3aa: CASSLGAGGATDTQYF; CDR3nt: TGTGCCAGCAGTTTGGGAGCGGGGGGGGCCACAGATACGCAGTATTTT; v_gene: TRBV27; d_gene: TRBD2; abundance: -; j_gene: TRBJ2-3
CDR3aa: CASSEEQGRDTQYF; CDR3nt: TGTGCCAGCAGTGAGGAACAGGGTAGAGATACGCAGTATTTT; v_gene: TRBV2; d_gene: -; abundance: -; j_gene: TRBJ2-3
CDR3aa: CASSLTGAGSTDTQYF; CDR3nt: TGTGCCAGCAGCCTGACAGGGGCGGGGAGCACAGATACGCAGTATTTT; v_gene: TRBV7-8; d_gene: TRBD1; abundance: once; j_gene: TRBJ2-3
CDR3aa: CASNPRGNYGYTF; CDR3nt: TGTGCCAGCAACCCGCGGGGTAACTATGGCTACACCTTC; v_gene: TRBV9; d_gene: -; abundance: -; j_gene: TRBJ1-2
CDR3aa: CASSFSPQGTEAFF; CDR3nt: TGTGCCAGCAGCTTCTCCCCTCAGGGCACTGAAGCTTTCTTT; v_gene: TRBV7-3; d_gene: -; abundance: -; j_gene: TRBJ1-1
CDR3aa: CASSIQGTEAFF; CDR3nt: TGTGCCAGCAGTATACAGGGGACTGAAGCTTTCTTT; v_gene: TRBV27; d_gene: TRBD1; abundance: -; j_gene: TRBJ1-1
CDR3aa: CATGPGLAAKLGSYNEQFF; CDR3nt: TGTGCCACTGGCCCCGGACTAGCGGCTAAATTAGGTTCCTACAATGAGCAGTTCTTC; v_gene: TRBV15; d_gene: TRBD2; abundance: -; j_gene: TRBJ2-1
CDR3aa: CASSVSGTGERKSYNEQFF; CDR3nt: TGCGCCAGCAGCGTTTCCGGGACAGGGGAAAGGAAGTCCTACAATGAGCAGTTCTTC; v_gene: TRBV5-1; d_gene: TRBD1; abundance: -; j_gene: TRBJ2-1
CDR3aa: CASRIRLAGGTDTQYF; CDR3nt: TGTGCCAGCAGGATCCGACTAGCGGGGGGCACAGATACGCAGTATTTT; v_gene: TRBV27; d_gene: TRBD2; abundance: -; j_gene: TRBJ2-3
CDR3aa: CASSRGEYEQYF; CDR3nt: TGTGCCAGTAGTAGGGGGGAATACGAGCAGTACTTC; v_gene: TRBV19; d_gene: -; abundance: once; j_gene: TRBJ2-7
CDR3aa: CASRGRLPLHF; CDR3nt: TGTGCCAGCAGGGGGCGGCTACCCCTCCACTTT; v_gene: TRBV2; d_gene: -; abundance: -; j_gene: TRBJ1-6
CDR3aa: CAWSPQGRQGNTIYF; CDR3nt: TGTGCCTGGAGTCCACAGGGGAGGCAAGGGAACACCATATATTTT; v_gene: TRBV30; d_gene: TRBD1; abundance: -; j_gene: TRBJ1-3
CDR3aa: CASSFRVGSGGYEQYF; CDR3nt: TGTGCCAGCAGCTTTCGGGTCGGTAGCGGCGGCTACGAGCAGTACTTC; v_gene: TRBV5-4; d_gene: -; abundance: -; j_gene: TRBJ2-7
CDR3aa: CASSQRFPGSGANVLTF; CDR3nt: TGTGCCAGCAGCCAACGTTTCCCGGGGTCAGGGGCCAACGTCCTGACTTTC; v_gene: TRBV14; d_gene: -; abundance: once; j_gene: TRBJ2-6
CDR3aa: CASSPSHREAQYF; CDR3nt: TGTGCCAGCTCCCCCTCCCACAGGGAAGCCCAGTACTTC; v_gene: TRBV18; d_gene: -; abundance: -; j_gene: TRBJ2-5
CDR3aa: CASSEGQGALTEAFF; CDR3nt: TGTGCCAGCAGTGAAGGACAGGGGGCCTTGACTGAAGCTTTCTTT; v_gene: TRBV2; d_gene: TRBD1; abundance: -; j_gene: TRBJ1-1
CDR3aa: CASSPAGRGNQPQHF; CDR3nt: TGTGCCAGCAGTCCCGCGGGGAGAGGCAATCAGCCCCAGCATTTT; v_gene: TRBV6-5; d_gene: -; abundance: -; j_gene: TRBJ1-5
CDR3aa: CASSQATGWSTDTQYF; CDR3nt: TGCGCCAGCAGCCAAGCGACAGGCTGGAGCACAGATACGCAGTATTTT; v_gene: TRBV4-1; d_gene: -; abundance: -; j_gene: TRBJ2-3
CDR3aa: CASSVGGGTTNEQFF; CDR3nt: TGTGCCAGCAGCGTAGGCGGAGGTACAACAAATGAGCAGTTCTTC; v_gene: TRBV9; d_gene: -; abundance: -; j_gene: TRBJ2-1
CDR3aa: CASSLASGTYEQYF; CDR3nt: TGCGCCAGCAGCTTGGCCAGCGGGACCTACGAGCAGTACTTC; v_gene: TRBV5-1; d_gene: TRBD2; abundance: once; j_gene: TRBJ2-7